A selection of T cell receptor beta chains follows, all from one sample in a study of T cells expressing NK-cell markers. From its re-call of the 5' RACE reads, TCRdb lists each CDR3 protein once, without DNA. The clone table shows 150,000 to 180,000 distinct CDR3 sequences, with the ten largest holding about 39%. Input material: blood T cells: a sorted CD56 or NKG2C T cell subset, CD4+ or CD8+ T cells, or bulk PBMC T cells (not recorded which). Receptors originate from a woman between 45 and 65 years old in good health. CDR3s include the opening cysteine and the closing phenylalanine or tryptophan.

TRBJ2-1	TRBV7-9	CASSLEVWEYLFF
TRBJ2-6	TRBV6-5	CASSYWDIASGANVLTF
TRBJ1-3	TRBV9	CASSADPPEGSDTIYF
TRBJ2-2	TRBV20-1	CSAREGGTYDGELFF
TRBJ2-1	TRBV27	CASSFGGRAGEQFF
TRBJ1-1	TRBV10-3	CAISAIYEPNTEAFF
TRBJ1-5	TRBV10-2	CASSANSNQPQHF
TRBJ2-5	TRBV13	CASSLGGPRGETQYF
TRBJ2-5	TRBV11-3	CASSSARDSEETQYF
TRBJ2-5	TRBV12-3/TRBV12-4	CASSSGWAGETQYF
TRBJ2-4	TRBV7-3	CASSLTGGAAKNIQYF
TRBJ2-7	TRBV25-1	CASSSGPRGEQYF
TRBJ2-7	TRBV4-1	CASSQALAGGTYEQYF
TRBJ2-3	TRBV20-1	CSAAGPRNTDTQYF
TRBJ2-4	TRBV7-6	CASSLTPPRGGTKNIQYF
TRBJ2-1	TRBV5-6	CASSLGGQTNEQFF
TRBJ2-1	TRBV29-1	CSQGLAGVDEQFF
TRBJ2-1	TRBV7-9	CASSSLSHYNEQFF
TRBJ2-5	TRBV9	CASSVAGGLETQYF
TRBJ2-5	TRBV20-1	CSARATGGLKETQYF
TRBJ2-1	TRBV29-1	CSVLTISNEQFF
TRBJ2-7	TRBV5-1	CASSPSLSGLVAGEQYF
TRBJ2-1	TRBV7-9	CASTSKQGLNNEQFF
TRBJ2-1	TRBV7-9	CASSLPRYNEQFF
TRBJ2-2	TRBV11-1	CASSFFASGPHAGELFF
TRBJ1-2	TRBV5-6	CASSSLAEIYGYTF
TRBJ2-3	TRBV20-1	CSARRPAGSDTQYF
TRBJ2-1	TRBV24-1	CATSDLRSSGSEYNEQFF
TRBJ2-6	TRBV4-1	CASSQPGHQLSGANVLTF
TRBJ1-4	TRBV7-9	CASRQGGLATNEKLFF
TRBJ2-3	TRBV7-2	CASSLVGRLAEFTDTQYF
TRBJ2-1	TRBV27	CASSPKPTRNEQFF